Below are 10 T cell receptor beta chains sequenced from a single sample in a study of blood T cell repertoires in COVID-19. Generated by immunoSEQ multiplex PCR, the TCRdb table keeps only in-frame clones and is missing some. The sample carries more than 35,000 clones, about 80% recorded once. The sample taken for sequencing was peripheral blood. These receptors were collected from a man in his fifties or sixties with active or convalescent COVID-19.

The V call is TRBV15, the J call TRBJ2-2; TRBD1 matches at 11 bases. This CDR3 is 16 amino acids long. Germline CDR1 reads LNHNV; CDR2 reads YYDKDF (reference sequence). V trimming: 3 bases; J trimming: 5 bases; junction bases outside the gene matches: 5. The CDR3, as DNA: TGTGCCACCAGCAGTGGACAGGGGGCGACAACCGGGGAGCTGTTTTTT. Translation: CATSSGQGATTGELFF.

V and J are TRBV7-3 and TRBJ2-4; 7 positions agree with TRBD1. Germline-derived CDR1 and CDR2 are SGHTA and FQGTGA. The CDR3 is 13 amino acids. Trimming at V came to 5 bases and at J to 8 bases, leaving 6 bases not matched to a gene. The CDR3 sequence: CASSPLTGDIQYF. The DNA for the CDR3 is TGTGCCAGCAGCCCCCTAACAGGGGACATTCAGTACTTC.

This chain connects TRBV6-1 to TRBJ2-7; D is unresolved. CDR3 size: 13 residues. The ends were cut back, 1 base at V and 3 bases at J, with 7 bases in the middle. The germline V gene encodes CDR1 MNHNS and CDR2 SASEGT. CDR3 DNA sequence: TGTGCCAGCAGTGAAGGCGGCTACTACGAGCAGTACTTC. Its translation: CASSEGGYYEQYF.

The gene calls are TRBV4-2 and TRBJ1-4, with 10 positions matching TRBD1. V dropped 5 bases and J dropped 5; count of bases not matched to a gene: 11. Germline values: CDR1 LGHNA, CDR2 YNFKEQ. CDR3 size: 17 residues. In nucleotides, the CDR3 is TGTGCCAGCAGCTCTCAAATCGGGACAGGGGCGAATGAAAAACTGTTTTTT. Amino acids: CASSSQIGTGANEKLFF.

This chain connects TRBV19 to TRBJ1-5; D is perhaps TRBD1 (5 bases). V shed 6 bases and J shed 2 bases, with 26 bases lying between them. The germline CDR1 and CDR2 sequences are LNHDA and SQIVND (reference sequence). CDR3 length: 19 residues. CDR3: CASSQGVGGRQQGNQPQHF. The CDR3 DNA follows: TGTGCCAGTAGCCAAGGTGTCGGGGGGAGGCAACAAGGCAATCAGCCCCAGCATTTT.

DNA for the CDR3: TGTGCCAGCAGCCCCTCTAGCGGGGGTGGAGAGACCCAGTACTTC. Residues: CASSPSSGGGETQYF. The chain recombines TRBV9 with TRBJ2-5, with 10 positions matching TRBD2. The CDR3 has 15 amino acids. Germline trimming cut 4 bases from V and 4 bases from J; bases unmatched to any gene: 7. Germline-derived CDR1 and CDR2 are SGDLS and YYNGEE.

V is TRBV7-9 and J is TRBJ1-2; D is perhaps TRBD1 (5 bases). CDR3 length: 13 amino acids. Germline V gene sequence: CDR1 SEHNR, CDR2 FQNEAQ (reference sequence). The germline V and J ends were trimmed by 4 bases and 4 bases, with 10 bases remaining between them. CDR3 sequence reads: CASSSGGTYGYTF. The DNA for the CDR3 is TGTGCCAGCAGCTCCGGGGGGACCTATGGCTACACCTTC.

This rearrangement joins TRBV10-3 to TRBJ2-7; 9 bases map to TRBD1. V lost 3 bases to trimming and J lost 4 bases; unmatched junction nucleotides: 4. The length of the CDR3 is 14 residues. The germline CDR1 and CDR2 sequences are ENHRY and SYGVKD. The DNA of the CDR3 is TGTGCCATCAGTGACCCGGGACAGGGTTACGAGCAGTACTTC. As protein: CAISDPGQGYEQYF.

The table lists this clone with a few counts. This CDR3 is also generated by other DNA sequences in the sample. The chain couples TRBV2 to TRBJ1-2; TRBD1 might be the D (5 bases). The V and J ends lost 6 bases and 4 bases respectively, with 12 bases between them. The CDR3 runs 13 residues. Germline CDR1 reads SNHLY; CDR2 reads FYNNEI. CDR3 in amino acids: CASSADKLYGYTF. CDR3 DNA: TGTGCCAGCAGCGCGGACAAACTCTATGGCTACACCTTC.

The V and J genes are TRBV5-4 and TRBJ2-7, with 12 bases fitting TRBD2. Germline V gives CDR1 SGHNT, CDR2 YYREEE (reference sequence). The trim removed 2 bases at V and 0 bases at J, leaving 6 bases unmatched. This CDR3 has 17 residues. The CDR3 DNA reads TGTGCCAGCAGCTTCCGGCTAGCGGGGGGGAGCTCCTACGAGCAGTACTTC. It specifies CASSFRLAGGSSYEQYF.